This TCR beta chain was captured by sequencing in a study of shared clonotypes between healthy human individuals (dated by TCRdb to about 2020). General notes on the study: The cohort comprised a couple of women and a few men aged 18 to 49 years. Between about 0.85 and 9.5 billion PBMCs per donor were obtained by leukapheresis. The study deeply sequenced blood TCR repertoires of five healthy adults to estimate repertoire size and the extent of clonotype sharing between individuals. To increase sequencing depth and limit assay-specific biases, different laboratories used diverse techniques to prepare libraries and sequence TCR repertoires. General conclusions and limits of the study: Pairwise subsampling indicated that sequencing depth was expected to affect the degree of clonotype sharing among donors. Sampling was restricted to blood, and TCR repertoires in tissues likely differ from the TCR repertoires found in blood. Because the study included only a small number of donors, the genetic and exposure-history diversity represented was limited.

Including the terminal cysteine and phenylalanine, the CDR3 comprises 17 residues. Just CDR3 DNA is preserved here, 51 bases in frame from base 1. Trimming removed 5 bases from V and 9 bases from J; the gene matches leave 12 bases unexplained. Sequences MNHNS (CDR1) and SASEGT (CDR2) are obtained from the germline V gene. TCR CDR3 regions were amplified from genomic DNA by multiplex PCR using the deep immunoSEQ assay. For each cell subset, the extracted genomic DNA was distributed evenly across all wells of several immunoSEQ 96-well plates, and each plate served as one replicate. For unsorted PBMC, approximately 300 ng of genomic DNA, equivalent to approximately 30,000 T cell genomes, went into each replicate PCR. Genomic DNA from unsorted PBMC was sequenced over ten immunoSEQ deep assay plates. Purified libraries were quantified with a Qubit 3.0 fluorometer, sized on a Bioanalyzer 2100, and re-quantified with the KAPA Library Quantification kit. Every immunoSEQ 96-well plate was sequenced on a dedicated single-read 150-cycle Illumina NextSeq 550 flow cell. On the authors' methods: Because the immunoSEQ output held only junctional sequences and lacked quality scores, the filtering could not match the filtering applied to full-length reads. To assign V/J genes and CDR3, sequences were annotated against IMGT germline references using PyIR, a Python wrapper for IgBLAST v1.9. Reads were removed for weak V/J assignments (E-value above 1e-6), missing CDR3, stop codons, out-of-frame junctions, or ambiguous translated residues. V3J clonotypes were defined as sequences sharing the same inferred V gene, J gene, and CDR3 amino acid sequence. Percentage overlap between repertoires was calculated by dividing the number of shared unique clonotypes by the size of the smaller repertoire. RTK rarefaction, the Chao1 estimator, and Recon v2.1 estimates of unobserved clonotypes were used to assess repertoire richness. TCRdb holds this immuneACCESS table with in-frame rearrangements only. Some clones are missing; in checked studies, unresolved V genes explain under half, and the rest has no known cause. D and trimming come from the DNA, and the V and J calls and clone size come from that table. The sample yields around 500,000 clones; approximately 82% were counted once. Of the sample, 12% is held by the ten largest clones.

The sample holds one count of this clone. This clone's antigen is unknown. The sample holds no much larger clone one base away, and base qualities are not on file. Donors were healthy HIV-negative adults with no recently reported acute infections or vaccinations. Only Caucasian adults living in Nashville, Tennessee, USA were represented among the donors. For unsorted samples, some 87 million PBMCs were counted, and genomic DNA was extracted using the QIAamp DNA Blood Mini kit. After blood collection by leukapheresis, PBMCs were isolated using Ficoll-Histopaque density gradient centrifugation and then cryopreserved in the vapor phase of liquid nitrogen.

The sequence was collected from a middle-aged woman in good health. Some clones in this sample may be carry-over from other donors' samples. Sequencing used PBMCs. The rearrangement combines TRBV6-1 with TRBJ2-1, with 14 middle bases fitting TRBD2. In nucleotides, the sequence is TGTGCCAGCAGTCAAGGGACTAGCGGGAGCCGGGGCACTGAGCAGTTCTTC. This yields the protein CASSQGTSGSRGTEQFF.